The entry that follows covers one T cell receptor (beta chain) sequence. Its antigen is as yet unknown. The source of the sample is a study of T cell repertoires in cytomegalovirus infection. In the study overall: The public TCR beta signatures pointed to both CMV infection and matching HLA type.

From the reads, TCRdb called clonotypes with MiXCR, one entry per CDR3 protein. The sample records approximately 200,000 distinct CDR3 sequences, 28% being singletons. CDR3 size: 15 residues. V shed 1 base, J shed 2 bases, and the junction held 2 bases outside the gene matches. CDR1 and CDR2 (germline): SGHAT, FQNNGV. Study results and limitations: Summed frequency of public TCR beta families distinguished CMV carriers with the relevant HLA. In two of eight donors, the top clonotype was HLA-C-restricted CMV-specific.

The sequenced sample was PBMCs. This TCR derives from a human donor in good health (CMV status not recorded). Some clones in this sample may be carry-over from other donors' samples. The chain joins TRBV11-2 to TRBJ2-7; 10 bases align to TRBD2. The DNA for the CDR3 is TGTGCCAGCAGCTTAGTAGCGGGGGGCGCCTACGAGCAGTACTTC. This gives the protein CASSLVAGGAYEQYF.